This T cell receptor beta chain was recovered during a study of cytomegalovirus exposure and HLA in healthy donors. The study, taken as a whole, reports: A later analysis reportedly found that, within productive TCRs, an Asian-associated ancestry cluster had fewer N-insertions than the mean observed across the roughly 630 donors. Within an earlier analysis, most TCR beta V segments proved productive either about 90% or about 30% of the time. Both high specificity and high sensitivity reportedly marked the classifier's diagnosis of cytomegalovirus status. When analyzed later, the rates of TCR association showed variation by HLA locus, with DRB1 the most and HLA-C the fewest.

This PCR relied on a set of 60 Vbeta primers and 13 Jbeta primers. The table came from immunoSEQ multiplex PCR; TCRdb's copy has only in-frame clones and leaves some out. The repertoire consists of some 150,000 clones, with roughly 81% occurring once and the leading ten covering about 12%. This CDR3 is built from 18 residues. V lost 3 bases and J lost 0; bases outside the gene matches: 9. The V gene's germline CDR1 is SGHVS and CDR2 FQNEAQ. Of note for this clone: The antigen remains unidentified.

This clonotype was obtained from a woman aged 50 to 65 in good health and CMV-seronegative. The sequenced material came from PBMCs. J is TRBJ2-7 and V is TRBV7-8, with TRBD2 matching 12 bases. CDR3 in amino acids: CASSLRTSGVISSYEQYF. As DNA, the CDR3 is TGTGCCAGCAGCTTGCGGACTAGCGGGGTTATAAGCTCCTACGAGCAGTACTTC.